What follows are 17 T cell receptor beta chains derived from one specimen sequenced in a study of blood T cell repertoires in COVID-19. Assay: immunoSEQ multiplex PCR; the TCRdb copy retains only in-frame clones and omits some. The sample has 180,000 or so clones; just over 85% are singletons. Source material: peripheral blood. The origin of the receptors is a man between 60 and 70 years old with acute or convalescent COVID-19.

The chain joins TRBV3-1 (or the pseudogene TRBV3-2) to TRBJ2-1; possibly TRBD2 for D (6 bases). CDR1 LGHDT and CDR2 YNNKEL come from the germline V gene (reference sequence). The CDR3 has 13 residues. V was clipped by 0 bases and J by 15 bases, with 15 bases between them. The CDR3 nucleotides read TGTGCCAGCAGCCAAGAGGGGGGTCCTGCGTTGTTCTTC. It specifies CASSQEGGPALFF.

In nucleotides, the CDR3 is TGCGCCAGCAGTGAGGGACTCCAAGGCTACGAGCAGTACTTC. Residues: CASSEGLQGYEQYF. The chain links TRBV10-1 to TRBJ2-7; D might be TRBD2 (5 bases). The CDR3 runs 14 residues. CDR1 WNHNN and CDR2 SYGVQD come from the germline V gene (reference sequence). Trimming took 2 bases from V and 3 from J, leaving 11 bases between them.

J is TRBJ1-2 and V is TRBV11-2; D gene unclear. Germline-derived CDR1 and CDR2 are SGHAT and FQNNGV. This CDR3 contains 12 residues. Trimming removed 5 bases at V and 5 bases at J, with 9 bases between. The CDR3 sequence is CASSAGNYGYTF. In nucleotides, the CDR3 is TGTGCCAGCAGCGCGGGAAATTATGGCTACACCTTC. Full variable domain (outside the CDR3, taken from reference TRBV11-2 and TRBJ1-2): EAGVAQSPRYKIIEKRQSVAFWCNPISGHATLYWYQQILGQGPKLLIQFQNNGVVDDSQLPKDRFSAERLKGVDSTLKIQPAKLEDSAVYLCASSAGNYGYTFGSGTRLTVV.

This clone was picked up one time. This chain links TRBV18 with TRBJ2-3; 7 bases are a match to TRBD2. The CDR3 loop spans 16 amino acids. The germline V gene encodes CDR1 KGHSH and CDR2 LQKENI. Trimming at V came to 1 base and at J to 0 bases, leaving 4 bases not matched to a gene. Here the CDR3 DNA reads TGTGCCAGCTCACCACGAACGGGAGGTAGCACAGATACGCAGTATTTT. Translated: CASSPRTGGSTDTQYF.

The CDR3 DNA is TGTGCCAGCAGCCTCACCCTAGCGCCGGACAATGAGCAGTTCTTC. This encodes CASSLTLAPDNEQFF. This chain joins TRBV2 and TRBJ2-1, with D maybe TRBD2 (6 bases). The CDR3 runs 15 residues. Germline V gene lookup returns CDR1 SNHLY and CDR2 FYNNEI. V was pared by 6 bases and J by 5 bases, with 17 bases between.

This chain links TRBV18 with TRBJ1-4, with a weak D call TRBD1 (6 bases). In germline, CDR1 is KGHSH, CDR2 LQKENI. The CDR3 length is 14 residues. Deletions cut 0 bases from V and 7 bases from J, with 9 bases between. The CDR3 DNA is TGTGCCAGCTCACCACCGGACAGCTTTGAAAAACTGTTTTTT. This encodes CASSPPDSFEKLFF.

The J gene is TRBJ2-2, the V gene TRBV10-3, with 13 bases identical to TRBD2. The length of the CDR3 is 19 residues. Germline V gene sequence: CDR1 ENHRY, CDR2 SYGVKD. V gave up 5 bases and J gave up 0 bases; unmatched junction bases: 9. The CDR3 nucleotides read TGTGCCATCAGTAGCCCGTCGGGACTAGCGGGGCCGAACACCGGGGAGCTGTTTTTT. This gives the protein CAISSPSGLAGPNTGELFF.

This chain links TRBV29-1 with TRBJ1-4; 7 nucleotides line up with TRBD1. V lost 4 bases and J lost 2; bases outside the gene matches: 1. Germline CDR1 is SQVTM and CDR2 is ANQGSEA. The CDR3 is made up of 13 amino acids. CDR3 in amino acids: CSVAQGTNEKLFF. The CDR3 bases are TGCAGCGTTGCACAGGGGACTAATGAAAAACTGTTTTTT.

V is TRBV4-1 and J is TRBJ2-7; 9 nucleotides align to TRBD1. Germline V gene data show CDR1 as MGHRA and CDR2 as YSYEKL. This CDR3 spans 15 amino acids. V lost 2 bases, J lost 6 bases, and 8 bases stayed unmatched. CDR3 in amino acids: CASSQTGQGSREQYF. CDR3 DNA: TGCGCCAGCAGCCAAACGGGACAGGGATCTCGCGAGCAGTACTTC.

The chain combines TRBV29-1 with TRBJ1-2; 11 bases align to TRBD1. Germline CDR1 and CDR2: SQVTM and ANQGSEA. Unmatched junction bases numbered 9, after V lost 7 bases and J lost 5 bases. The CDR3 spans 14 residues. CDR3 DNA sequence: TGCAGCGCCTTGGACAGGGGGCTCGGGTATGGCTACACCTTC. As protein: CSALDRGLGYGYTF. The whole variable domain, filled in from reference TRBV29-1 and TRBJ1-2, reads SAVISQKPSRDICQRGTSLTIQCQVDSQVTMMFWYRQQPGQSLTLIATANQGSEATYESGFVIDKFPISRPNLTFSTLTVSNMSPEDSSIYLCSALDRGLGYGYTFGSGTRLTVV.

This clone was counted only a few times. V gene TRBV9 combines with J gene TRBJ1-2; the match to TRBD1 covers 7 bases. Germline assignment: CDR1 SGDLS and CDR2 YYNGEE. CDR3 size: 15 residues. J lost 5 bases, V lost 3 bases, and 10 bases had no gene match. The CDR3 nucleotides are TGTGCCAGCAGCGGGGGATCCGGGACAGCATATGGCTACACCTTC. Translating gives CASSGGSGTAYGYTF.

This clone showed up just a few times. The CDR3 DNA sequence: TGTGCCAGCAGCCAAGATTCTAGTCAGCCCCAGCATTTT. Translation: CASSQDSSQPQHF. The chain uses TRBV3-1 (or the pseudogene TRBV3-2) and TRBJ1-5; D is unresolved. The CDR3 spans 13 residues. The V end was cut by 0 bases, the J end by 6 bases, with 6 bases between. Per germline, CDR1 LGHDT and CDR2 YNNKEL (reference sequence).

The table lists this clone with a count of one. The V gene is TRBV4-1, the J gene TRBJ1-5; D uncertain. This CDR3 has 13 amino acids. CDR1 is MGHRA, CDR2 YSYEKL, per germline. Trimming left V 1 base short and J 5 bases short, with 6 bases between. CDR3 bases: TGCGCCAGCAGCCAAGGGCCAGATCAGCCCCAGCATTTT. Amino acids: CASSQGPDQPQHF.

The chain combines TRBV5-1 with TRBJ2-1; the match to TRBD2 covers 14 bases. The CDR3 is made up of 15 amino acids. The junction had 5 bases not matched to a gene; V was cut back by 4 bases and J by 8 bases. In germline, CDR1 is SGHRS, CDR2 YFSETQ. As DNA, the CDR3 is TGCGCCAGCAGCACGGGACTAGCGGGAGAATATGAGCAGTTCTTC. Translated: CASSTGLAGEYEQFF.

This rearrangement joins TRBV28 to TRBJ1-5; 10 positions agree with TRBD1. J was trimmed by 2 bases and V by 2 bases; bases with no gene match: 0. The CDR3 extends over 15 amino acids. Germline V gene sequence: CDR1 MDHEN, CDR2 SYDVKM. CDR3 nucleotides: TGTGCCAGCAGTTTAGGGACAGGGGGCAATCAGCCCCAGCATTTT. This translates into CASSLGTGGNQPQHF.

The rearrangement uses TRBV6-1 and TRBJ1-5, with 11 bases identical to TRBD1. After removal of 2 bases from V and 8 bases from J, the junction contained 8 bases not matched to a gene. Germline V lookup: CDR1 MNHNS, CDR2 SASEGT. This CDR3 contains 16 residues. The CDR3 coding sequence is TGTGCCAGCAGTGAACGAAGGACAGGGGGCGGAGAGCCCCAGCATTTT. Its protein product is CASSERRTGGGEPQHF.

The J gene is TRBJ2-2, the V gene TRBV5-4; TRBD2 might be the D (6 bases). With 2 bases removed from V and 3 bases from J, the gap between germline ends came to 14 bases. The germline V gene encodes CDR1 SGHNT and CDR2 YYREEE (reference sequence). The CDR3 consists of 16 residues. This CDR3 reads CASSFGGFSDTGELFF. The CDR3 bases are TGTGCCAGCAGCTTCGGGGGTTTTTCGGACACCGGGGAGCTGTTTTTT.